This entry features one TCR beta chain sequence. Clones were sequenced by immunoSEQ multiplex PCR, and TCRdb holds only the in-frame ones, with some missing. The repertoire holds about 240,000 clones, with approximately 85% as singletons. The sample is drawn from a study of blood T cell repertoires in COVID-19. Overall study: Italy, Spain and the United States were the sources of the convalescent and acute COVID-19 samples.

V was cut by 0 bases and J by 0 bases, with 9 bases left in between. Germline lookup yields CDR1 MNHEY and CDR2 SVGAGI. The CDR3 runs to 15 residues. This sequence was found in an elderly man with acute or convalescent COVID-19. Sequenced sample: peripheral blood. The chain couples TRBV6-5 to TRBJ2-7; a possible D gene is TRBD1 (5 bases). CDR3 bases: TGTGCCAGCAGTTACTCGACAGAATTCTCCTACGAGCAGTACTTC. It yields the protein CASSYSTEFSYEQYF.